This T cell receptor (beta chain) was documented in a study of beta chain features in type 1 diabetes. Every bit of the isolated RNA underwent reverse transcription, so sequencing read expressed TCRB transcripts. The method was immunoSEQ multiplex PCR; TCRdb's version includes in-frame clones alone and lacks a portion of them. The sample has around 250,000 clones; around 68% are singletons. The CDR3 has 16 amino acids. Germline V gene sequence: CDR1 MNHEY, CDR2 SVGAGI. V lost 0 bases and J lost 3, with 12 bases in between. The clonotype comes from a man aged 25 to 45 in good health. The specimen sequenced was naive CD4+ T cells from blood. The rearrangement joins TRBV6-5 to TRBJ1-5; no definite D call. The CDR3 DNA reads TGTGCCAGCAGTTACTCGATTCCGGGCTACAATCAGCCCCAGCATTTT. Translation gives CASSYSIPGYNQPQHF.